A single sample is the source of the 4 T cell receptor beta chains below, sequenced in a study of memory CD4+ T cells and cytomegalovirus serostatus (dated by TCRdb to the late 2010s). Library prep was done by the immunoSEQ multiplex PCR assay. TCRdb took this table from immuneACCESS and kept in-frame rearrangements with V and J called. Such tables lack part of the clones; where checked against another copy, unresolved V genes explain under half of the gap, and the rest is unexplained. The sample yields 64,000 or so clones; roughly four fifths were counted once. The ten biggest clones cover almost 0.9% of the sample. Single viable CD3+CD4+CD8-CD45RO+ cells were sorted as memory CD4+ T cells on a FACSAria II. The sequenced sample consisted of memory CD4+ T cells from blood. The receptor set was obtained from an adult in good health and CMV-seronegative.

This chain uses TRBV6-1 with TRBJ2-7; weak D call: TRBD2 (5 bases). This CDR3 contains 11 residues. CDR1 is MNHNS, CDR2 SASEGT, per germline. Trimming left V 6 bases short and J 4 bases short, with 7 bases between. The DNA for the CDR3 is TGTGCCAGCAGCCGAGGGTACGAGCAGTACTTC. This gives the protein CASSRGYEQYF.

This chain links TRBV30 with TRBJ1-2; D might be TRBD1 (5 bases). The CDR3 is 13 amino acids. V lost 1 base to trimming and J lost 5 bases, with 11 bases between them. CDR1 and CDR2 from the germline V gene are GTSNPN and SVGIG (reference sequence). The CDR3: CAWSEEGNYGYTF. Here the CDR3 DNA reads TGTGCCTGGAGTGAGGAGGGGAATTATGGCTACACCTTC. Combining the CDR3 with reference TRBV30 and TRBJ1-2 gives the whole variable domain SQTIHQWPATLVQPVGSPLSLECTVEGTSNPNLYWYRQAAGRGLQLLFYSVGIGQISSEVPQNLSASRPQDRQFILSSKKLLLSDSGFYLCAWSEEGNYGYTFGSGTRLTVV.

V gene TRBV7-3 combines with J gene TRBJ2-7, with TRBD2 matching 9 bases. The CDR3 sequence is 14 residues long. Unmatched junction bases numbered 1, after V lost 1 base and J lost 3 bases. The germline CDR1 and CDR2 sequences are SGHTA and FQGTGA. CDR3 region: CASSLSSGSYEQYF. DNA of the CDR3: TGTGCCAGCAGCTTAAGTAGCGGGAGCTACGAGCAGTACTTC. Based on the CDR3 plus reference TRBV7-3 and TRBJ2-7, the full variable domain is GAGVSQTPSNKVTEKGKYVELRCDPISGHTALYWYRQSLGQGPEFLIYFQGTGAADDSGLPNDRFFAVRPEGSVSTLKIQRTERGDSAVYLCASSLSSGSYEQYFGPGTRLTVT.

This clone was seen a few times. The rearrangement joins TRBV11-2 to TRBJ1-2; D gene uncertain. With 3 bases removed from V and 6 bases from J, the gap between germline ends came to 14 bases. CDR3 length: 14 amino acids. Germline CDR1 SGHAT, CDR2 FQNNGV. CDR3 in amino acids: CASSFNRGLDGYTF. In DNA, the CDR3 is TGTGCCAGCAGCTTCAATCGAGGGTTAGATGGCTACACCTTC.